These 27 T cell receptor beta chains originate from one sample sequenced in a study of blood T cells in healthy people across ages. PCR was performed a second time for roughly 7 to 12 cycles using a sample-barcoded 5' primer and a J-beta primer mix. TCRdb recomputed calls from the 5' RACE reads with MiXCR, one row per CDR3 protein. The sample lists about 320,000 distinct CDR3 sequences, around 29% occurring once. Material: blood. These receptors were collected from a woman in her 70s in good health.

On this clonotype: Germline and junction disagree at one end, which may indicate a read error. The V call is TRBV4-2, the J call TRBJ2-7; a weak D match, TRBD1 (5 bases). Germline lookup yields CDR1 LGHNA and CDR2 YNFKEQ. The CDR3 runs 15 residues. CDR3 in amino acids: CACSQDPQGSYEQYF. CDR3 nucleotide sequence: TGTGCCTGCAGCCAAGATCCCCAGGGATCGTACGAGCAGTACTTC.

The gene calls are TRBV20-1 and TRBJ1-5; 9 nucleotides line up with TRBD1. The CDR3 loop spans 15 amino acids. V dropped 4 bases and J dropped 1; count of bases not matched to a gene: 5. Per the germline V gene, CDR1 is DFQATT and CDR2 is SNEGSKA (reference sequence). CDR3 protein: CSAKRDRVSNQPQHF. The CDR3 region has the DNA TGCAGTGCTAAAAGGGACAGGGTGAGCAATCAGCCCCAGCATTTT.

This chain links TRBV5-1 with TRBJ2-2, with TRBD2 identical over 14 bases. The CDR3 has 17 amino acids. Germline V CDR1 and CDR2: SGHRS, YFSETQ. With V trimmed by 5 bases and J by 6 bases, 9 bases remained unmatched. For the CDR3, the DNA is TGCGCCAGCAGTCAGACTAGCGGGAGGGCCTCGTCCGGGGAGCTGTTTTTT. Its translation is CASSQTSGRASSGELFF.

This clonotype has ten or more counts. The chain has TRBV11-2 and TRBJ1-5; a weak D match, TRBD1 (6 bases). The CDR3 totals 15 residues. From germline, CDR1 is SGHAT and CDR2 FQNNGV. The V end lost 5 bases, the J end lost 4 bases, and 15 bases lay between the germline ends. CDR3 DNA sequence: TGTGCCAGCAGCCTCACCCAGGGGTTAAATCAGCCCCAGCATTTT. Amino acid sequence: CASSLTQGLNQPQHF.

This clonotype occurred a few times. The rearrangement uses TRBV20-1 and TRBJ2-7; D unclear. The DNA end is more similar to TRBJ2-5, so the J call may be wrong. Germline CDR1 is DFQATT and CDR2 is SNEGSKA (reference sequence). CDR3 length: 11 amino acids. The CDR3 coding sequence is TGCAGTGCTGACGGCCAAGAGACCCAGTACTTC. Protein sequence: CSADGQETQYF.

This clonotype occurred a few times. The gene calls are TRBV28 and TRBJ1-1; D is uncertain. Trimming cost V 6 bases and J 4 bases, with 6 bases left between them. This CDR3 has 11 residues. Germline V gene data show CDR1 as MDHEN and CDR2 as SYDVKM. CDR3: CASRSSTEAFF. The CDR3, as DNA: TGTGCCAGCAGATCGAGCACTGAAGCTTTCTTT.

The genes are TRBV20-1 and TRBJ2-1; D perhaps matches TRBD1 (6 bases). This CDR3 is 17 amino acids long. Looked up from germline, CDR1 is DFQATT and CDR2 is SNEGSKA (reference sequence). V was pared by 3 bases and J by 8 bases, with 26 bases between. This CDR3 is CSASEDGKQGFRDEQFF. DNA of the CDR3: TGCAGTGCTAGTGAGGATGGCAAACAGGGCTTTCGCGATGAGCAGTTCTTC.

This clonotype has just a few counts. The genes are TRBV7-2 and TRBJ1-2, with D unresolved. This CDR3 region has 12 residues. Germline assignment: CDR1 SGHTA and CDR2 FQGNSA. Trimming removed 2 bases at V and 7 bases at J, with 8 bases between. CDR3 coding DNA: TGTGCCAGCAGCTTAACCGTTGGTGGCTACACCTTC. This codes for CASSLTVGGYTF. Full variable domain (missing parts from reference TRBV7-2 and TRBJ1-2): GAGVSQSPSNKVTEKGKDVELRCDPISGHTALYWYRQSLGQGLEFLIYFQGNSAPDKSGLPSDRFSAERTGGSVSTLTIQRTQQEDSAVYLCASSLTVGGYTFGSGTRLTVV.

This sequence joins TRBV7-9 and TRBJ2-7; 8 bases align to TRBD1. Germline CDR1 reads SEHNR; CDR2 reads FQNEAQ (reference sequence). J lost 2 bases, V lost 7 bases, and 7 bases had no gene match. This CDR3 comprises 14 residues. In DNA form, the CDR3 reads TGTGCCAGCACTTGGTCAGGGGGCGCCTACGAGCAGTACTTC. Amino acid sequence: CASTWSGGAYEQYF.

The chain is built from TRBV29-1 and TRBJ1-2; D may be TRBD1 (5 bases). The CDR3 consists of 13 residues. CDR1 is SQVTM and CDR2 is ANQGSEA in the germline V gene. Deletions cut 7 bases from V and 7 bases from J, with 19 bases between. The CDR3 loop reads CSAGVRESGGYTF. CDR3 sequence (DNA): TGCAGCGCTGGGGTCAGGGAGTCCGGTGGCTACACCTTC.

The chain joins TRBV5-1 to TRBJ2-7, with a possible D match to TRBD2 (5 bases). The CDR3 consists of 12 residues. V was pared by 0 bases and J by 9 bases, with 10 bases between. The germline gives CDR1 SGHRS, CDR2 YFSETQ. Here the CDR3 DNA reads TGCGCCAGCAGCTTGGCCGGCGAGGGGCAGTACTTC. Its protein is CASSLAGEGQYF.

In this sample, this clonotype turned up once. This chain links TRBV20-1 with TRBJ2-3; 10 bases map to TRBD2. This CDR3 spans 18 amino acids. V gave up 3 bases and J gave up 2 bases; unmatched junction bases: 14. Germline CDR1 reads DFQATT; CDR2 reads SNEGSKA (reference sequence). Here the CDR3 reads CSARSQREGRVNTDTQYF. The CDR3 DNA is TGCAGTGCTAGGTCCCAGCGGGAGGGCCGAGTGAACACAGATACGCAGTATTTT.

There are a few counts of this clonotype. The chain couples TRBV18 to TRBJ1-2; weak D call: TRBD1 (6 bases). CDR3 size: 13 residues. V dropped 6 bases and J dropped 4 bases, with 12 bases sitting between them. Germline lookup yields CDR1 KGHSH and CDR2 LQKENI. CDR3 loop: CASSQDRTYGYTF. CDR3 nucleotides: TGTGCCAGCTCTCAAGACAGGACCTATGGCTACACCTTC.

This clonotype was found a few times. The chain carries TRBV7-2 and TRBJ2-1; 7 nucleotides line up with TRBD1. V lost 0 bases, J lost 11 bases, and 10 bases stayed unmatched. CDR3 length: 15 amino acids. The V gene's germline CDR1 is SGHTA and CDR2 FQGNSA. DNA for the CDR3: TGTGCCAGCAGCTTAGCTGCTGGGACAGATTTAAAGCAGTTCTTC. The encoded protein is CASSLAAGTDLKQFF.

This clonotype was counted a few times. The rearrangement uses TRBV12-3 or TRBV12-4 and TRBJ2-7; D gene unclear. V was pared by 2 bases and J by 0 bases, with 11 bases between. The CDR3 totals 15 residues. CDR3 sequence reads: CASSLRATPSYEQYF. The CDR3 nucleotides are TGTGCCAGCAGTTTAAGGGCTACCCCCTCCTACGAGCAGTACTTC.

The chain has TRBV20-1 and TRBJ2-3; no firm D call. Trimming pared 3 bases from V and 6 bases from J, leaving 19 bases between. The CDR3 contains 15 residues. CDR1 DFQATT and CDR2 SNEGSKA come from the germline V gene (reference sequence). CDR3 nucleotides: TGCAGTGCTAGCCCTTTTGGGGAAGCGAGCGATACGCAGTATTTT. This gives the protein CSASPFGEASDTQYF.

The J gene is TRBJ1-2, the V gene TRBV28; perhaps TRBD1 as D (5 bases). The CDR3 is made up of 14 amino acids. Germline CDR1 is MDHEN and CDR2 is SYDVKM. V dropped 1 base and J dropped 4 bases, with 10 bases sitting between them. This chain's CDR3 is CASSLFDSFYGYTF. The CDR3 DNA follows: TGTGCCAGCAGTTTATTTGACAGCTTCTATGGCTACACCTTC.

This chain uses TRBV12-3 or TRBV12-4 with TRBJ2-7; no clear D gene. V gave up 6 bases and J gave up 1 base, with 13 bases separating them. The CDR3 runs to 14 residues. CDR3 region: CASSLNPLSYEQYF. For the CDR3, the DNA is TGTGCCAGCAGCCTCAACCCCCTGTCCTACGAGCAGTACTTC.

This clonotype was seen a few times. The chain uses TRBV28 and TRBJ1-3; D unresolved. Looked up from germline, CDR1 is MDHEN and CDR2 is SYDVKM. The V end was cut by 6 bases, the J end by 0 bases, with 9 bases between. The CDR3 contains 14 residues. The DNA of the CDR3 is TGTGCCAGCAGCTCGAGGGTCTCTGGAAACACCATATATTTT. This encodes CASSSRVSGNTIYF.

A few counts support this clonotype. The V gene is TRBV13, the J gene TRBJ1-2; tentatively, D is TRBD1 (5 bases). This CDR3 comprises 16 residues. Per germline, CDR1 PRHDT and CDR2 FYEKMQ (reference sequence). Trimming left V 5 bases short and J 6 bases short, with 22 bases between. CDR3 sequence reads: CASSGPQRRDVHGYTF. The CDR3 region has the DNA TGTGCCAGCAGCGGACCTCAGAGACGGGACGTGCATGGCTACACCTTC. The variable domain in full, completed from reference TRBV13 and TRBJ1-2, reads AAGVIQSPRHLIKEKRETATLKCYPIPRHDTVYWYQQGPGQDPQFLISFYEKMQSDKGSIPDRFSAQQFSDYHSELNMSSLELGDSALYFCASSGPQRRDVHGYTFGSGTRLTVV.

The chain is built from TRBV18 and TRBJ2-1; tentative D call: TRBD2 (5 bases). Trimming stripped 0 bases from V and 5 bases from J, with 11 bases between. Per germline, CDR1 KGHSH and CDR2 LQKENI. CDR3 length equals 15 residues. The CDR3: CASSPPPSKNNEQFF. CDR3 coding DNA: TGTGCCAGCTCACCACCGCCTAGCAAGAACAATGAGCAGTTCTTC.

This clonotype was seen only a few times. This sequence joins TRBV9 and TRBJ2-5; no reliable D call. Germline CDR1 and CDR2: SGDLS and YYNGEE. The ends were cut back, 0 bases at V and 0 bases at J, with 9 bases in the middle. This CDR3 contains 15 residues. For the CDR3, the DNA is TGTGCCAGCAGCGTAGGTAGCAGCTACCAAGAGACCCAGTACTTC. This codes for CASSVGSSYQETQYF.

About this clonotype itself: Germline is not matched at one junction end, which may reflect a read error. The gene calls are TRBV7-6 and TRBJ2-3; 7 nucleotides align to TRBD2. CDR1 and CDR2 from the germline V gene are SGHVS and FNYEAQ. This CDR3 is 17 amino acids long. CDR3: CASSLGVSGDSTDTQYF. The CDR3 coding sequence is TGTGCCAGCAGCTTAGGAGTAAGCGGGGATAGCACAGATACGCAGTATTTC.

This clonotype was seen a few times. V usage is TRBV20-1 and J usage is TRBJ1-3, with 8 bases aligning to TRBD1. The CDR3 is 12 residues long. Germline V CDR1 and CDR2: DFQATT, SNEGSKA (reference sequence). The junction had 6 bases not matched to a gene; V was cut back by 6 bases and J by 8 bases. In DNA, the CDR3 is TGCAGTGCCGACAGGGGACAGGACACCATATATTTT. It translates to CSADRGQDTIYF.

This chain connects TRBV11-2 to TRBJ2-2; no clear D gene. Trimming left V 5 bases short and J 7 bases short, with 11 bases between. The germline gives CDR1 SGHAT, CDR2 FQNNGV. This CDR3 is built from 13 residues. The CDR3 DNA follows: TGTGCCAGCAGCGATTTCGTGGGCGGGGAGCTGTTTTTT. This gives the protein CASSDFVGGELFF.

The chain links TRBV29-1 to TRBJ2-6; the D is unclear. The germline CDR1 and CDR2 sequences are SQVTM and ANQGSEA. V was clipped by 2 bases and J by 0 bases, with 5 bases between them. The CDR3 runs 14 residues. The CDR3 DNA follows: TGCAGCGTTGAAACGGCCTCTGGGGCCAACGTCCTGACTTTC. It specifies CSVETASGANVLTF.

The chain combines TRBV7-9 with TRBJ2-5, with 12 bases aligning to TRBD2. Looked up from germline, CDR1 is SEHNR and CDR2 is FQNEAQ (reference sequence). V gave up 7 bases and J gave up 11 bases; unmatched junction bases: 14. The CDR3 length is 15 residues. CDR3: CASTWTSGTSYGQYF. CDR3 bases: TGTGCCAGCACTTGGACTAGCGGGACCTCCTACGGGCAGTACTTC.